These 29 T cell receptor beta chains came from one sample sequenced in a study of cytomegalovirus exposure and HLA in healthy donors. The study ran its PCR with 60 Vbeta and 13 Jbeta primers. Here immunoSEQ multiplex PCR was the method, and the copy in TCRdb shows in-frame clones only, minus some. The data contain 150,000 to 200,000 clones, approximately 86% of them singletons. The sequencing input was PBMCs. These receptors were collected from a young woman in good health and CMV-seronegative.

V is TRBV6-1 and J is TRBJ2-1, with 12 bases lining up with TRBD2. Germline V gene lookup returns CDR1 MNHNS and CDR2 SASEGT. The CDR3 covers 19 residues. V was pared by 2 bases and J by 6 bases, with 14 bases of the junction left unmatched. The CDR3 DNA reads TGTGCCAGCAGTGAATCCCCGACAGGAACTAGCGGGAGGCTCAATGAGCAGTTCTTC. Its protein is CASSESPTGTSGRLNEQFF.

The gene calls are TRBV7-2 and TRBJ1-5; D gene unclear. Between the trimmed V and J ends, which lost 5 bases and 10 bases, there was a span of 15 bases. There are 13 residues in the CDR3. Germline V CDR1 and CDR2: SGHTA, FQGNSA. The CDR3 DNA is TGTGCCAGCAGCCCCCTGCCACATAAACCCCAGCATTTT. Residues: CASSPLPHKPQHF.

DNA of the CDR3: TGTGCCAGCAGTGAAAGAGGGTCCGCCTACGAGCAGTACTTC. Encoded protein: CASSERGSAYEQYF. The chain links TRBV6-1 to TRBJ2-7, with TRBD2 as a possible D gene (5 bases). The CDR3 runs to 14 residues. V lost 2 bases and J lost 2, with 10 bases in between. The germline V gene has CDR1 MNHNS and CDR2 SASEGT.

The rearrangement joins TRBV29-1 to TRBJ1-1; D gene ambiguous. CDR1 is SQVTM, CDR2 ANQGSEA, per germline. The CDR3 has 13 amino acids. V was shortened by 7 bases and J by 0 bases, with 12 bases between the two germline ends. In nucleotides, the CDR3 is TGCAGCGAGGGAGGCAAGATGAACACTGAAGCTTTCTTT. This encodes CSEGGKMNTEAFF.

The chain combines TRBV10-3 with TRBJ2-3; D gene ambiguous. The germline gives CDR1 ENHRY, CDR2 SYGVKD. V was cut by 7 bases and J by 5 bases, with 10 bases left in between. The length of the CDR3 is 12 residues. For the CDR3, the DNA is TGTGCCATCAAGCCGTCCGGAGATACGCAGTATTTT. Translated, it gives CAIKPSGDTQYF.

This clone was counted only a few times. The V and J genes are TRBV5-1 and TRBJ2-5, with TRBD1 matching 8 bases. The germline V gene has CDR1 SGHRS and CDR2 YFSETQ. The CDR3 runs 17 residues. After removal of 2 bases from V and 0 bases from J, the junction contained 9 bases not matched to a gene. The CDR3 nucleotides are TGCGCCAGCAGCTTAGGACAGGGACCCCAGTACCAAGAGACCCAGTACTTC. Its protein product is CASSLGQGPQYQETQYF.

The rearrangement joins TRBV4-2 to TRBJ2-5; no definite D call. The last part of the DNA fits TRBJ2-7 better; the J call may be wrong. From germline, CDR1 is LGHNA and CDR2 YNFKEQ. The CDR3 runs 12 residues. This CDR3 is CASSQVPYEQYF. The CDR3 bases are TGTGCCAGCAGCCAAGTCCCCTACGAGCAGTACTTC.

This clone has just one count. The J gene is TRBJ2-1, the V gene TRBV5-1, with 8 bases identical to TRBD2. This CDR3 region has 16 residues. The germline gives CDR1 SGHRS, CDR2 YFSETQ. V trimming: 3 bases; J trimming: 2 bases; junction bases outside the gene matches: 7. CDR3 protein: CASSSTAGGAYNEQFF. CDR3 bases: TGCGCCAGCAGCTCAACGGCGGGAGGAGCCTACAATGAGCAGTTCTTC.

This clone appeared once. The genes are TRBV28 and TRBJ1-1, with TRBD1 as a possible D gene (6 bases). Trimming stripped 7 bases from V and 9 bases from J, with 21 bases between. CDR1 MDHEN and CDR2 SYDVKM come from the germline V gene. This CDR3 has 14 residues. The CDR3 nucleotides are TGTGCCAGCATCCTCCGCGGGAGGGGGGCAAAAGCTTTCTTT. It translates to CASILRGRGAKAFF.

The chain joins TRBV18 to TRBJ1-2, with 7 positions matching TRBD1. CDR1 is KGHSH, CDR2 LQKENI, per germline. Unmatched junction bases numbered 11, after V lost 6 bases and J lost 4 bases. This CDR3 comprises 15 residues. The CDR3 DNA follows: TGTGCCAGCTCGCTTGAGGGGGCCTACGGCTATGGCTACACCTTC. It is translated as CASSLEGAYGYGYTF.

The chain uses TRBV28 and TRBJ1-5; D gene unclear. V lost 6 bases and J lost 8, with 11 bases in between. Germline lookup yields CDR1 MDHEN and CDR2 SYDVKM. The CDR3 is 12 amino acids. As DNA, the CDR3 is TGTGCCAGCAGAGAGCTCGAGGAGCCCCAGCATTTT. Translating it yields CASRELEEPQHF.

CDR3 sequence: CASSHGSSYNSPLHF. Written as DNA, the CDR3 is TGTGCCAGCAGTCACGGTAGCTCCTATAATTCACCCCTCCACTTT. The chain recombines TRBV6-5 with TRBJ1-6; D remains unclear. Per the germline V gene, CDR1 is MNHEY and CDR2 is SVGAGI. The CDR3 is made up of 15 amino acids. Trimming took off 5 bases at V and 0 bases at J, with 8 bases between the two ends.

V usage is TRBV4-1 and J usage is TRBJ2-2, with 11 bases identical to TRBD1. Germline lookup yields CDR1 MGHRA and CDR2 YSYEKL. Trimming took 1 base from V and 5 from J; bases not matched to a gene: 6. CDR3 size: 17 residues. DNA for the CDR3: TGCGCCAGCAGCCAAGTAATCGGGACAGGGGGAACCGGGGAGCTGTTTTTT. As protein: CASSQVIGTGGTGELFF.

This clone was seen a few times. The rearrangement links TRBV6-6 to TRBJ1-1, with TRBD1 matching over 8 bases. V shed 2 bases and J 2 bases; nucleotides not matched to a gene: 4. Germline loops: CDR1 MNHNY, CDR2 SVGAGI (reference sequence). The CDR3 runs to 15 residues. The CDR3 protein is CASSYLDRGNTEAFF. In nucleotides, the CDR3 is TGTGCCAGCAGTTACCTAGACAGGGGTAACACTGAAGCTTTCTTT.

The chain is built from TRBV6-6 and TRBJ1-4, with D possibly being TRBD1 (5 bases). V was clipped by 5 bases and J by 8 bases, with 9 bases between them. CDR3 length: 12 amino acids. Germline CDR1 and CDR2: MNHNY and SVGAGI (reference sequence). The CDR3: CASSQGWEKLFF. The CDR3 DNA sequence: TGTGCCAGCAGTCAGGGTTGGGAAAAACTGTTTTTT.

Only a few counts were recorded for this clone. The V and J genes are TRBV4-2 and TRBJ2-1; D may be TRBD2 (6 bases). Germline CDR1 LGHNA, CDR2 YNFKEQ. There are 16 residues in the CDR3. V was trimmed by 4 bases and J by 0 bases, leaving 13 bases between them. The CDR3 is CASSLSGLLSYNEQFF. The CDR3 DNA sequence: TGTGCCAGCAGCCTCTCGGGACTGCTCTCCTACAATGAGCAGTTCTTC.

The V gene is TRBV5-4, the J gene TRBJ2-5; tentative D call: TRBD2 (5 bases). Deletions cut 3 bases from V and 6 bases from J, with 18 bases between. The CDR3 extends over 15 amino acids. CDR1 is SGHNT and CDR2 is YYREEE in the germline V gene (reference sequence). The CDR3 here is CASSSQKEAGKTQYF. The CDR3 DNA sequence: TGTGCCAGCAGCTCGCAGAAGGAGGCCGGGAAGACCCAGTACTTC.

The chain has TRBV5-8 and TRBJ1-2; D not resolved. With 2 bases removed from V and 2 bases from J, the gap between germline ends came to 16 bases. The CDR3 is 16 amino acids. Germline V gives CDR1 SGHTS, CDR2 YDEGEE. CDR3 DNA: TGTGCCAGCAGCTTAAGAGGGCGCGAGGCGAACTATGGCTACACCTTC. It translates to CASSLRGREANYGYTF.

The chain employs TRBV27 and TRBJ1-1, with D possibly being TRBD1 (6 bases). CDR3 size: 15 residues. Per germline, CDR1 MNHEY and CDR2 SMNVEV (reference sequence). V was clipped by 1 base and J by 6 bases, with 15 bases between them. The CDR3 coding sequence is TGTGCCAGCAGTTTATATCAGGGGTTTTTTTCTGAAGCTTTCTTT. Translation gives CASSLYQGFFSEAFF.

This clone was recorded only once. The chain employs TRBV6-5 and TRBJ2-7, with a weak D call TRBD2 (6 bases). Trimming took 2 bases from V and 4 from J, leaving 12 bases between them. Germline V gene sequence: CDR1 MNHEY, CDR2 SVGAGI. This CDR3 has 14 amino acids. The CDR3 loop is CASSYGGTDYEQYF. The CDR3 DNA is TGTGCCAGCAGTTACGGGGGGACCGATTACGAGCAGTACTTC.

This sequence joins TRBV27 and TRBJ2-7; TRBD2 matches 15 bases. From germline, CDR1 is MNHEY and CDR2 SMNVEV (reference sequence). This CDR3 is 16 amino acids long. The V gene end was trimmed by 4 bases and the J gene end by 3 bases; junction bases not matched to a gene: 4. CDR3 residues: CASSSGLAGGVYEQYF. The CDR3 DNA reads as TGTGCCAGCAGTTCCGGACTAGCGGGAGGGGTCTACGAGCAGTACTTC.

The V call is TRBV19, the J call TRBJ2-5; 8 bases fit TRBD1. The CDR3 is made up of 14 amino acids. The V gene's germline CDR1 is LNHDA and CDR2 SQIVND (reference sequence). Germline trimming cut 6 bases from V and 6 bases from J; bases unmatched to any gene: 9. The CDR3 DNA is TGTGCCAGTAGCCCGGCAGGGGGCGTTAAGACCCAGTACTTC. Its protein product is CASSPAGGVKTQYF.

CDR3 protein: CASSLLSFGYNEQFF. For the CDR3, the DNA is TGTGCCAGCAGCTTGTTATCCTTCGGGTACAATGAGCAGTTCTTC. The rearrangement uses TRBV7-2 and TRBJ2-1; D is unresolved. V dropped 3 bases and J dropped 4 bases, with 13 bases sitting between them. The CDR3 runs 15 residues. Germline values: CDR1 SGHTA, CDR2 FQGNSA.

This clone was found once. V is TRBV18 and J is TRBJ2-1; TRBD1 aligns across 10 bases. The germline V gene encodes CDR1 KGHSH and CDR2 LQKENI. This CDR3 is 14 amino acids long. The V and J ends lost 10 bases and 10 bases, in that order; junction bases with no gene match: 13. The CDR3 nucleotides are TGTGCCATGGCTCCGGACAGGGGGTTTGGCGAGCAGTTCTTC. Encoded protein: CAMAPDRGFGEQFF. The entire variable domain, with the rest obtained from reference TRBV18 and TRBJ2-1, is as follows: NAGVMQNPRHLVRRRGQEARLRCSPMKGHSHVYWYRQLPEEGLKFMVYLQKENIIDESGMPKERFSAEFPKEGPSILRIQQVVRGDSAAYFCAMAPDRGFGEQFFGPGTRLTVL.

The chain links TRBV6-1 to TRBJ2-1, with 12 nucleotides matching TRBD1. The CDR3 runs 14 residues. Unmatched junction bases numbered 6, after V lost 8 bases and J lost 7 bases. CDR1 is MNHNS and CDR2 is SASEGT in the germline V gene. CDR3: CASWPGQGANEQFF. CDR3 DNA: TGTGCCAGCTGGCCGGGACAGGGGGCGAATGAGCAGTTCTTC.

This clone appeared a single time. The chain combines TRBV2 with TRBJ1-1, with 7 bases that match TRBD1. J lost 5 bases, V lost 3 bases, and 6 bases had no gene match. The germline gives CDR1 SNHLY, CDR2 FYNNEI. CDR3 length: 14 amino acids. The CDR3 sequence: CASSDRQGYTEAFF. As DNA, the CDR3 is TGTGCCAGCAGTGATCGACAGGGTTATACTGAAGCTTTCTTT.

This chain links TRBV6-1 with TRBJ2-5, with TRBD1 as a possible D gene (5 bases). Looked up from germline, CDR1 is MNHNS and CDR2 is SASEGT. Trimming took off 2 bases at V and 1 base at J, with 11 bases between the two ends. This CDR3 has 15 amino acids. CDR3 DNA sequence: TGTGCCAGCAGTGAACTTCAGGGAAGCCAAGAGACCCAGTACTTC. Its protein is CASSELQGSQETQYF.

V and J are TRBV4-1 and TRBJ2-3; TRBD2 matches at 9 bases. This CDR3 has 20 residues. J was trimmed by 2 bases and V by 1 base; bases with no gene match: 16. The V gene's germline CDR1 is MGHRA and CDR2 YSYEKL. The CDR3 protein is CASSQGASGTVKAITDTQYF. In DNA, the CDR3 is TGCGCCAGCAGCCAAGGGGCTAGCGGGACCGTCAAGGCCATCACAGATACGCAGTATTTT.

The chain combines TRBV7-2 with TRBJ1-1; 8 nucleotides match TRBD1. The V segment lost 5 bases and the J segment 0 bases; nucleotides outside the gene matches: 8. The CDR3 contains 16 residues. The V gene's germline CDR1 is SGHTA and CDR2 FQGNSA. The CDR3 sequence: CASSPGTGFMNTEAFF. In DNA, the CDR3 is TGTGCCAGCAGCCCCGGGACAGGATTTATGAACACTGAAGCTTTCTTT.